This entry concerns a single T cell receptor beta chain. These data belong to a study of post-analysis software for immune sequencing data. Tagging with unique molecular identifiers was a feature of the TCR beta cDNA libraries. Via MiXCR, TCRdb re-called the PCR reads, giving one row per CDR3 protein. Of over 700,000 distinct CDR3 sequences listed, just under 30% were seen once; the top ten hold around 0.56%. Source material: blood. The clonotype comes from a girl between 10 and 17 years old with multiple sclerosis.

CDR3 sequence reads: CNGGRGRIVDEQYF. The DNA of the CDR3 is TGCAACGGGGGGAGGGGACGGATTGTAGACGAGCAGTACTTC. The chain joins TRBV29-1 to TRBJ2-5, with 7 bases fitting TRBD2. The tail of the sequence fits TRBJ2-7 better, so the J call may be wrong. The CDR3 spans 14 residues. The V gene's germline CDR1 is SQVTM and CDR2 ANQGSEA.